The clone carrying this TCR beta chain was counted a single time. The antigen is undetermined. The sample originates from a study of graft-versus-host responses after intestinal transplantation. About the study: Transplant recipients had multivisceral, liver-intestinal, or isolated intestinal grafts.

TCRdb's copy holds only in-frame clones and misses some; the assay was immunoSEQ multiplex PCR. The sample holds fewer than 70,000 clones, around 90% seen once. General study findings and limits: Where graft-donor T cell macrochimerism was present, patients had high graft-versus-host to host-versus-graft clonal ratios in allografts.

The TCR originated in a human patient who received an intestinal transplant, so some T cells may come from the graft donor. The material sequenced was bone marrow, taken approximately 700 days after intestinal transplantation.

DNA for the CDR3: TGCGCCAGCAGCCAAGAGGCAGGGGGCGCGACCGGGGAGCTGTTTTTT. Translation gives CASSQEAGGATGELFF. V usage is TRBV4-1 and J usage is TRBJ2-2; TRBD1 aligns across 8 bases. The CDR3 consists of 16 residues. Germline trimming cut 0 bases from V and 5 bases from J; bases unmatched to any gene: 5. The V gene's germline CDR1 is MGHRA and CDR2 YSYEKL.